This section outlines one T cell receptor beta chain sequence together with its context. Co-extraction yielded RNA and DNA from around 20-30 mg of unsorted bulk tissue. The source of the sample is a study of tumor-infiltrating lymphocytes in primary liver carcinoma. Total RNA amounting to around 540 ng was the source from which TCR beta cDNA was made with a constant-region primer. Three nested multiplex PCR rounds, a slightly modified ARM-PCR, produced the libraries for TCR beta. The first two PCR rounds used TRBV1-TRBV30 forward primers with a C-beta reverse primer, 10 cycles each. From the multiplex PCR reads, TCRdb called clonotypes with MiXCR, one entry per CDR3 protein. In the table there are about 97,000 distinct CDR3 sequences, 65% to 75% of which are singletons. Germline V gene sequence: CDR1 DFQATT, CDR2 SNEGSKA (reference sequence). This CDR3 is built from 16 residues. The junction had 11 bases not matched to a gene; V was cut back by 4 bases and J by 6 bases.

Sequenced sample: liver tumor tissue from sampling region 2. Subset denoted: tumor region T2, inferior pole. J is TRBJ2-1 and V is TRBV20-1; 11 bases match TRBD2. This clonotype was sampled from a woman in her sixties or seventies with primary liver carcinoma and hepatitis B virus infection. The CDR3 is CSAKNSVGLAGNEQFF. The CDR3 coding sequence is TGCAGTGCTAAGAATTCGGTTGGACTAGCGGGCAATGAGCAGTTCTTC.